This passage covers 22 T cell receptor beta chains from one sample sequenced in a study of T-cell memory formation after mild COVID-19. TCRdb re-called the 5' RACE reads with MiXCR, one entry per CDR3 protein. This table has under 250,000 distinct CDR3 sequences, roughly 14% appearing once. Input material: PBMCs or a T cell subset sorted from them (not recorded which). These receptors all come from an adult woman who had mild COVID-19 (a few samples of this study predate the infection). Cell type and time point are not known.

This clonotype was seen at least ten times. This rearrangement joins TRBV10-3 to TRBJ1-2; no reliable D call. V was shortened by 2 bases and J by 2 bases, with 6 bases between the two germline ends. Germline V gene lookup returns CDR1 ENHRY and CDR2 SYGVKD. CDR3 length equals 13 residues. CDR3 DNA: TGTGCCATCAGTGAGACAGCGAACTATGGCTACACCTTC. It is translated as CAISETANYGYTF.

The genes are TRBV24-1 and TRBJ1-3; weak D call: TRBD1 (6 bases). The ends were cut back, 3 bases at V and 3 bases at J, with 8 bases in the middle. There are 14 residues in the CDR3. Germline V lookup: CDR1 KGHDR, CDR2 SFDVKD. CDR3 sequence (DNA): TGTGCCACCAGTGATCCCAGGGGTGGAAACACCATATATTTT. It yields the protein CATSDPRGGNTIYF.

A word on this clonotype: A much larger clone differs from this one at a single base, so this may be a read error. The rearrangement joins TRBV7-2 to TRBJ2-5, with a tentative D call TRBD2 (6 bases). Germline V lookup: CDR1 SGHTA, CDR2 FQGNSA. The CDR3 is 14 amino acids. The CDR3 protein is CAISLSGGQETQYF. CDR3 DNA sequence: TGTGCCATCAGCTTATCTGGGGGGCAAGAGACCCAGTACTTC.

In this sample, this clonotype turned up a few times. The chain has TRBV12-3 or TRBV12-4 and TRBJ2-2, with TRBD1 matching over 7 bases. With V trimmed by 5 bases and J by 0 bases, 6 bases remained unmatched. This CDR3 comprises 16 residues. This chain's CDR3 is CASSPWDRSNTGELFF. CDR3 sequence (DNA): TGTGCCAGCAGTCCCTGGGACAGATCGAACACCGGGGAGCTGTTTTTT.

The V gene is TRBV27, the J gene TRBJ2-7; the match to TRBD1 covers 8 bases. With 5 bases clipped from V and 0 bases from J, the junction kept 6 bases outside the gene matches. Germline V gene sequence: CDR1 MNHEY, CDR2 SMNVEV (reference sequence). This CDR3 has 15 amino acids. The CDR3 here is CASSPGQVGSYEQYF. Here the CDR3 DNA reads TGTGCCAGCAGTCCGGGACAGGTGGGCTCCTACGAGCAGTACTTC.

This clonotype has more than one count but fewer than ten. V usage is TRBV6-5 and J usage is TRBJ2-1, with 8 bases identical to TRBD2. Germline trimming cut 0 bases from V and 8 bases from J; bases unmatched to any gene: 6. CDR1 is MNHEY, CDR2 SVGAGI, per germline. This CDR3 is 15 amino acids long. CDR3 bases: TGTGCCAGCAGTTACTCACCTAGCGGGTGGGATGAGCAGTTCTTC. Protein sequence: CASSYSPSGWDEQFF.

This clonotype showed up just a few times. The chain uses TRBV5-1 and TRBJ1-2, with 9 nucleotides matching TRBD1. V lost 0 bases to trimming and J lost 8 bases; unmatched junction nucleotides: 5. From germline, CDR1 is SGHRS and CDR2 YFSETQ. This CDR3 comprises 14 residues. The CDR3 sequence: CASSLEGQGGGYTF. The CDR3 region has the DNA TGCGCCAGCAGCTTGGAGGGACAGGGAGGAGGCTACACCTTC.

The chain employs TRBV30 and TRBJ1-6, with D unclear. V was trimmed by 0 bases and J by 0 bases, leaving 12 bases between them. This CDR3 contains 17 residues. Germline V CDR1 and CDR2: GTSNPN, SVGIG (reference sequence). CDR3 loop: CAWSVYYRSSYNSPLHF. The CDR3 DNA follows: TGTGCCTGGAGTGTTTATTACCGTAGCTCCTATAATTCACCCCTCCACTTT. Full variable domain (remainder filled in from reference TRBV30 and TRBJ1-6): SQTIHQWPATLVQPVGSPLSLECTVEGTSNPNLYWYRQAAGRGLQLLFYSVGIGQISSEVPQNLSASRPQDRQFILSSKKLLLSDSGFYLCAWSVYYRSSYNSPLHFGNGTRLTVT.

This chain connects TRBV9 to TRBJ2-7; TRBD2 aligns across 11 bases. CDR1 SGDLS and CDR2 YYNGEE come from the germline V gene. The ends lost 3 bases at V and 3 bases at J; junction bases unmatched: 5. The CDR3 is made up of 15 amino acids. The CDR3 loop is CASSGGLAGNYEQYF. CDR3 nucleotide sequence: TGTGCCAGCAGCGGCGGACTAGCGGGCAACTACGAGCAGTACTTC.

The chain links TRBV7-2 to TRBJ2-7; D call uncertain. CDR3 size: 13 residues. CDR1 is SGHTA and CDR2 is FQGNSA in the germline V gene. V was pared by 5 bases and J by 3 bases, with 11 bases between. CDR3: CASSENTRYEQYF. CDR3 nucleotides: TGTGCCAGCAGCGAAAATACCCGCTACGAGCAGTACTTC.

The V call is TRBV19, the J call TRBJ1-4; maybe TRBD1 (5 bases). V lost 3 bases and J lost 3, with 14 bases in between. CDR1 is LNHDA and CDR2 is SQIVND in the germline V gene (reference sequence). The CDR3 extends over 16 amino acids. CDR3 DNA: TGTGCCAGTAGTATGCAGGGTTCGTCACCTAATGAAAAACTGTTTTTT. It translates to CASSMQGSSPNEKLFF. Based on the CDR3 plus reference TRBV19 and TRBJ1-4, the full variable domain is DGGITQSPKYLFRKEGQNVTLSCEQNLNHDAMYWYRQDPGQGLRLIYYSQIVNDFQKGDIAEGYSVSREKKESFPLTVTSAQKNPTAFYLCASSMQGSSPNEKLFFGSGTQLSVL.

The chain combines TRBV7-2 with TRBJ1-5, with D perhaps matching TRBD1 (6 bases). The V gene's germline CDR1 is SGHTA and CDR2 FQGNSA. The CDR3 contains 15 residues. With 5 bases removed from V and 2 bases from J, the gap between germline ends came to 13 bases. The CDR3 is CASSIDRFRNQPQHF. CDR3 nucleotide sequence: TGTGCCAGCAGCATAGACAGGTTTCGCAATCAGCCCCAGCATTTT.

The sample holds a few counts of this clonotype. This CDR3 reads CSARRGVTNTEAFF. The CDR3, as DNA: TGCAGTGCTAGGAGGGGGGTAACGAACACTGAAGCTTTCTTT. The chain joins TRBV20-1 to TRBJ1-1, with D perhaps TRBD1 (6 bases). The CDR3 covers 14 residues. V gave up 3 bases and J gave up 1 base, with 12 bases separating them. Germline V CDR1 and CDR2: DFQATT, SNEGSKA (reference sequence).

This clonotype was detected ten times or more. The CDR3 protein is CASSQVTDTQYF. In DNA form, the CDR3 reads TGTGCCAGCAGCCAGGTCACAGATACGCAGTATTTT. This chain uses TRBV3-1 with TRBJ2-3; D call uncertain. The CDR3 contains 12 residues. V was cut by 3 bases and J by 2 bases, with 3 bases left in between. CDR1 and CDR2 (germline): LGHDT, YNNKEL (reference sequence).

The chain employs TRBV7-9 and TRBJ2-7; 7 nucleotides match TRBD1. The CDR3 has 15 residues. V was clipped by 5 bases and J by 3 bases; unmatched bases: 10. Germline loops: CDR1 SEHNR, CDR2 FQNEAQ (reference sequence). The CDR3 DNA reads as TGTGCCAGCAGCCGATTAGTAAGGGACAGCTACGAGCAGTACTTC. Protein sequence: CASSRLVRDSYEQYF.

The V and J genes are TRBV7-8 and TRBJ2-1, with 9 nucleotides matching TRBD2. CDR3 size: 16 residues. Trimming took 1 base from V and 6 from J; bases not matched to a gene: 7. Germline-derived CDR1 and CDR2 are SGHVS and FQNEAQ. DNA for the CDR3: TGTGCCAGCAGCTTAGAGGTGACTAGCGGACCCAATGAGCAGTTCTTC. This codes for CASSLEVTSGPNEQFF.

Only a few counts were recorded for this clonotype. This rearrangement joins TRBV19 to TRBJ2-5, with a tentative D call TRBD1 (5 bases). Germline V gives CDR1 LNHDA, CDR2 SQIVND (reference sequence). The CDR3 totals 14 residues. V was cut by 4 bases and J by 0 bases, with 9 bases left in between. Written as DNA, the CDR3 is TGTGCCAGTAGTACTCTACAGGACCAAGAGACCCAGTACTTC. It specifies CASSTLQDQETQYF.

This clonotype was recorded once. V gene TRBV20-1 combines with J gene TRBJ2-7; TRBD1 agrees at 10 bases. Germline V lookup: CDR1 DFQATT, CDR2 SNEGSKA (reference sequence). The CDR3 sequence is 15 residues long. After removal of 1 base from V and 3 bases from J, the junction contained 6 bases not matched to a gene. The CDR3 bases are TGCAGTGCTAGAGTAGGACAGGGGGGAAGCTACGAGCAGTACTTC. This translates into CSARVGQGGSYEQYF.

The chain employs TRBV5-5 and TRBJ2-3, with TRBD1 identical over 10 bases. V was pared by 4 bases and J by 1 base, with 6 bases of the junction left unmatched. The germline V gene has CDR1 SGHKS and CDR2 YYEKEE (reference sequence). CDR3 length equals 16 residues. The CDR3 DNA reads as TGTGCCAGCAGCACTTCCGGACAGGGGGGCACAGATACGCAGTATTTT. Translating gives CASSTSGQGGTDTQYF.

This clonotype was counted between two and nine times. The chain combines TRBV29-1 with TRBJ2-1, with D unclear. The CDR3 loop spans 14 amino acids. The V gene's germline CDR1 is SQVTM and CDR2 ANQGSEA. V dropped 3 bases and J dropped 0 bases, with 9 bases sitting between them. The CDR3 here is CSVDGSASYNEQFF. In DNA form, the CDR3 reads TGCAGCGTTGATGGGTCAGCCTCCTACAATGAGCAGTTCTTC.

This clonotype turned up a few times. This chain links TRBV13 with TRBJ2-1; TRBD2 matches at 7 bases. Germline trimming cut 4 bases from V and 5 bases from J; bases unmatched to any gene: 14. The CDR3 is 17 amino acids. CDR1 is PRHDT and CDR2 is FYEKMQ in the germline V gene (reference sequence). The CDR3 nucleotides read TGTGCCAGCAGCTCAATTATAGCGGGTTATGCCAACAATGAGCAGTTCTTC. The encoded protein is CASSSIIAGYANNEQFF.

There are a few counts of this clonotype. The rearrangement links TRBV12-3 or TRBV12-4 to TRBJ2-3; TRBD2 matches 9 bases. The CDR3 loop spans 17 amino acids. Unmatched junction bases numbered 12, after V lost 3 bases and J lost 5 bases. CDR3 in amino acids: CASSFATSGGRRDTQYF. CDR3 in DNA: TGTGCCAGCAGTTTTGCAACGAGCGGGGGGAGGAGAGATACGCAGTATTTT.